What follows describes a single TCR beta chain. This specimen comes from a study of blood T cell repertoires in COVID-19. The overall study: Researchers got acute and convalescent COVID-19 samples from the United States, Italy and Spain.

V was trimmed by 0 bases and J by 5 bases, leaving 4 bases between them. Germline CDR1 is LGHNT and CDR2 is FRNRAP. This CDR3 is built from 12 residues. Clones were sequenced by immunoSEQ multiplex PCR, and TCRdb holds only the in-frame ones, with some missing. The data hold approximately 200,000 clones, with about 88% observed a single time. The chain uses TRBV12-5 and TRBJ2-5; D gene uncertain. Sequenced sample: peripheral blood. The origin of this receptor is a man between 65 and 79 years old with acute or convalescent COVID-19. This CDR3 reads CASGLVLETQYF. The CDR3 DNA follows: TGTGCTAGTGGTTTGGTACTGGAGACCCAGTACTTC.